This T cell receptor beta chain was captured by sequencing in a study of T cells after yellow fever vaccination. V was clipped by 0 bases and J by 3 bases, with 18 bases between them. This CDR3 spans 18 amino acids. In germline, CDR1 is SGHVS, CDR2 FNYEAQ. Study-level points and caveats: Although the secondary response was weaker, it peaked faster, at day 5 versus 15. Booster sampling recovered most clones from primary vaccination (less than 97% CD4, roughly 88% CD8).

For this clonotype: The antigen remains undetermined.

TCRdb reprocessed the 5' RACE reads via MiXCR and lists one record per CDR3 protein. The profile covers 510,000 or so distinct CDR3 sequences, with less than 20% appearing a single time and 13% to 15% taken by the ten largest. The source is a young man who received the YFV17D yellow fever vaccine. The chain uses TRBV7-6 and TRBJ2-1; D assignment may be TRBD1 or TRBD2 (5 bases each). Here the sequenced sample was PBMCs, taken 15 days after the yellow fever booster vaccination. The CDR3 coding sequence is TGTGCCAGCAGCTTAGCGTTTGGACTCTCGCAGGGCTACAATGAGCAGTTCTTC. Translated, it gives CASSLAFGLSQGYNEQFF.